This TCR beta chain comes out of a study of blood T cell repertoires in COVID-19. Measured with immunoSEQ multiplex PCR; TCRdb has only the in-frame clones, and not every one. In the table there are roughly 190,000 clones, less than 80% of which are singletons. Germline assignment: CDR1 SGHDN and CDR2 FVKESK. CDR3 length: 15 amino acids. V was clipped by 4 bases and J by 6 bases, with 15 bases between them. The sequenced sample consisted of peripheral blood. The V call is TRBV14, the J call TRBJ1-4; D perhaps matches TRBD1 (6 bases). The clonotype was recovered from a woman in her fifties or sixties with acute or convalescent COVID-19. The CDR3 protein is CASSPLGQLDEKLFF. The CDR3, as DNA: TGTGCCAGCAGCCCCTTAGGACAGCTGGATGAAAAACTGTTTTTT.